The T cell receptor (beta chain) under discussion was sequenced for a study of T-cell reconstitution after alpha-beta-depleted transplantation in children. The CDR3 covers 12 residues. The V segment lost 6 bases and the J segment 6 bases; nucleotides outside the gene matches: 4. Germline assignment: CDR1 DFQATT and CDR2 SNEGSKA (reference sequence). To note about this clonotype: Its specificity is not known.

Using unique molecular identifiers, the investigators prepared the TCRbeta library. TCRdb independently ran MiXCR on the PCR reads; one entry per CDR3 protein. Here the sample spans 440,000 or so distinct CDR3 sequences, about 40% being singletons. Study conclusions and caveats: Among T cells one year after transplant, newly produced cells accounted for most counts and diversity. Several hundred graft clones that had expanded were reportedly the source of alpha-beta T cells about two months after transplant. At day 60, the high TCRbeta diversity found in some patients originated from recipient T cells and thymic progenitors that had survived.

The sequence derives from a girl under 10 years old with aplastic anemia, due to receive a stem cell transplant. Sample: PBMCs, taken before TCRalphabeta/CD19-depleted stem cell transplant. V gene TRBV20-1 combines with J gene TRBJ2-1, with 8 positions matching TRBD2. DNA for the CDR3: TGCAGTGCCCCCGGGACTAGCAATGAGCAGTTCTTC. It codes for CSAPGTSNEQFF.